A selection of T cell receptor beta chains follows, all from one sample in a study of beta chain features in type 1 diabetes. Sequencing used immunoSEQ multiplex PCR; TCRdb keeps in-frame clones, though not all of them. The sample includes about 320,000 clones, around 13% of them seen just once. Input material: central memory CD4+ T cells from blood. The source is a man between 25 and 39 years old in good health. CDR3s include the opening cysteine and the closing phenylalanine or tryptophan. The order of the fields is CDR3 protein, CDR3 DNA, V gene, J gene, clone size, D gene, CDR3 length. A D gene is named only where the DNA matches it firmly. The size field is filled for only some rows; it gives once, few, many or a size class.

CASSISLAEETQYF,TGTGCCAGTAGTATATCCCTAGCGGAAGAGACCCAGTACTTC,TRBV19,TRBJ2-5,few,TRBD2,14
CASMTYGNQPQHF,TGTGCCAGCATGACGTACGGCAATCAGCCCCAGCATTTT,TRBV10-3,TRBJ1-5,-,-,13
CASSPPVGPVAFF,TGTGCCAGCTCACCACCTGTAGGCCCGGTAGCTTTCTTT,TRBV18,TRBJ1-1,-,-,13
CASSYGTPLRPGELFF,TGTGCCAGCAGTTATGGGACACCGCTGAGACCCGGGGAGCTGTTTTTT,TRBV6-5,TRBJ2-2,-,-,16
CASSQNVRGSGNTIYF,TGCGCCAGCAGCCAAAACGTCAGGGGATCTGGAAACACCATATATTTT,TRBV4-3,TRBJ1-3,-,-,16
CASNKPGPGDEQFF,TGCGCCAGCAACAAACCGGGCCCCGGGGATGAGCAGTTCTTC,TRBV5-1,TRBJ2-1,-,-,14
CASKAGAAYNEQFF,TGTGCCAGCAAGGCAGGGGCGGCATACAATGAGCAGTTCTTC,TRBV6-5,TRBJ2-1,-,-,14
CASSGGSREAFF,TGTGCCAGCAGTGGGGGGTCGCGTGAAGCTTTCTTT,TRBV27,TRBJ1-1,few,-,12
CASSPKRQGNTEAFF,TGTGCCAGCTCACCGAAACGACAGGGGAACACTGAAGCTTTCTTT,TRBV18,TRBJ1-1,-,TRBD1,15
CASSPLGAGAQETQYF,TGCGCCAGCAGCCCCCTGGGGGCGGGGGCTCAAGAGACCCAGTACTTC,TRBV4-3,TRBJ2-5,-,-,16